This T cell receptor (beta chain) was captured by sequencing in a study of identical twins. Germline CDR1 SGHAT, CDR2 FQNNGV. Trimming removed 5 bases from V and 11 bases from J; junction bases left unmatched: 15. The CDR3 totals 16 residues. General study results and limits: Surplus twin overlap in beta out-of-frame sequences was less pronounced.

Concerning this clonotype itself: Its specificity is unknown.

One entry per CDR3 protein results from TCRdb running MiXCR on the 5' RACE reads. The sample lists hundreds of thousands of distinct CDR3 sequences; 15% to 20% were seen once. Separately, the same data were catalogued under a study of T cells expressing NK-cell markers. That source adds: Sequencing covered eight donors, seven HCMV-seropositive and one seronegative.

The sample comprised PBMCs. The receptor's source is a woman aged 18-29 years in good health. The rearrangement uses TRBV11-2 and TRBJ2-1; 10 nucleotides line up with TRBD2. The CDR3 DNA reads as TGTGCCAGCAGCCCTCAGGGGGGTCTAGCGGGAGCACAGCAGTTCTTC. This gives the protein CASSPQGGLAGAQQFF. The complete variable domain, with remaining parts taken from reference TRBV11-2 and TRBJ2-1, reads EAGVAQSPRYKIIEKRQSVAFWCNPISGHATLYWYQQILGQGPKLLIQFQNNGVVDDSQLPKDRFSAERLKGVDSTLKIQPAKLEDSAVYLCASSPQGGLAGAQQFFGPGTRLTVL.